This T cell receptor beta chain was found in a study of beta chain features in type 1 diabetes (dated by TCRdb to 2017 to 2018). Concerning the study at large: Mean age, gender distribution, total cell number and subset yield were not different between patients and healthy donors. A total of some 100,000,000 sorted cells were examined across all samples, and a strong correlation was observed between cell number per subset and RNA yield. The study compared TCRB repertoires of sorted circulating CD4+ T cell subsets between recently diagnosed type 1 diabetes patients and matched healthy donors. Naive and central memory subsets were obtained from all 30 or so donors, but regulatory and stem cell-like memory subsets were isolated from only 8 patients and roughly eight healthy donors.

The entire isolated RNA was reverse transcribed using the High Capacity cDNA Reverse Transcription Kit, and thus expressed TCRB transcripts were sequenced. Deep immunoSEQ sequencing was performed on naive, central memory and regulatory T cell samples, with an average of about 3.6 million total reads per sample. Sorted cells were lysed in RLT buffer, and RNA was extracted using DNase-treated RNeasy Micro or Mini kits according to cell number. To prevent cross-contamination, each cell subset was processed individually, whereas patient and healthy donor samples were processed jointly. The immunoSEQ multiplex PCR was used to amplify TCRB sequences from cDNA, generating 87-bp fragments that spanned the CDR3 region. Amplicons were sequenced on the Illumina HiSeq platform. Per the authors' processing: Synthetic template baselines were used to correct PCR bias computationally, reads within Hamming distance 2 were collapsed together, and singletons that could not be merged were discarded. Reads were aligned against IMGT so that V, D and J genes, CDR3 length and insertions or deletions at six rearrangement sites could be assigned. Within each subset, clonotype counts were normalized to sorted cell number, after which true diversity and Gini coefficients were computed with the tcR R package. The overlap coefficient, calculated on TCRB nucleotide sequences, was used to quantify repertoire sharing. TCRdb's version of the immuneACCESS table is confined to in-frame rearrangements and falls short of the full clone set. An unresolved V gene accounts for under half of the shortfall where checked; the remainder is of unknown origin. Clonal size and the V and J genes are those of that table, whereas D and trimming came from the DNA. The sample has about 120,000 clones on record, roughly 17% of them singletons. The ten largest clones add up to 2.3% of the sample.

A single peripheral blood draw of approximately 120 mL on average was collected from each donor into heparinised tubes. Naive, central memory, regulatory and stem cell-like memory CD4+ T cells were sorted on a BD FACSAria II using a panel including CD45RO, CCR7, CD25, CD127, CD95 and CD27. Every sorted population had a purity above 95%. PBMCs were isolated right away by Lymphoprep density gradient centrifugation and were stained directly, without culture. So that batch effects would be minimized, each experiment stained and sorted samples in pairs, pairing one healthy donor with one patient. Points the paper makes about the study in general: Shorter templates might have been favored by PCR, but patient and control samples were amplified and corrected together, so both groups would have been affected equally by any skew. Because the HLA sub-analyses included only small numbers of individuals, any influence of HLA type on TCRB rearrangement was left unresolved. Fewer insertions and more nucleotide deletions at VDJ recombination sites were observed in patients with type 1 diabetes, implying thymic rearrangement abnormalities. The naive, central memory and regulatory TCRB repertoires appeared to resemble one another more closely among patients than among healthy donors. Because cDNA was sequenced instead of genomic DNA, highly expressing activated cells could be over-represented, though the groups showed no difference in activation or CD3 levels. Type 1 diabetes patients showed a moderate but significant shortening of TCRB CDR3 length in all four CD4+ subsets.

Looking up the germline V gene yields CDR1 SQVTM and CDR2 ANQGSEA. V is cut by 3 bases and J by 1 base, and the space between the germline ends is 9 bases. The CDR3 measures 13 amino acids from cysteine to phenylalanine. Just CDR3 DNA is preserved here, 39 bases in frame from base 1. To note about this clone: Its specific antigen is unknown. No per-base quality is available; no much larger clone lies one base away.

The chain is assembled from TRBV29-1 and TRBJ1-1; the D gene is perhaps TRBD1, on 6 matching bases. The material sequenced was central memory CD4+ T cells from blood. The receptor comes from a man aged 30-40 years with type 1 diabetes. This receptor has the CDR3 CSVEEQGNTEAFF. The DNA reads as follows: TGCAGCGTTGAGGAACAGGGGAACACTGAAGCTTTCTTT.